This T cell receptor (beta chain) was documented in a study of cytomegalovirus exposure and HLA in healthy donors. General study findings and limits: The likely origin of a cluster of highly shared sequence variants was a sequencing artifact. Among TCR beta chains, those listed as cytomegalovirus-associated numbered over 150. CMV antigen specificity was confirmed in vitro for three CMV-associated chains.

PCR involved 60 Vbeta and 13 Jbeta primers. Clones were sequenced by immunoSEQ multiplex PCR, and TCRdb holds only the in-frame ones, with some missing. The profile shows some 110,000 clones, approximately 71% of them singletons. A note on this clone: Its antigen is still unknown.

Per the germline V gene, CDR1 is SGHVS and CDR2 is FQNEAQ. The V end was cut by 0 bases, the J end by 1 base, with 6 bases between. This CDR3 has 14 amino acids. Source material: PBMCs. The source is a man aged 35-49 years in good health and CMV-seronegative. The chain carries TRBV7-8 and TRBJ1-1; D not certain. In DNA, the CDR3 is TGTGCCAGCAGCTTAGCTGTCGGGAACACTGAAGCTTTCTTT. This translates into CASSLAVGNTEAFF.